This T cell receptor (beta chain) comes out of a study of blood T cell repertoires in COVID-19. The V segment lost 6 bases and the J segment 2 bases; nucleotides outside the gene matches: 4. The CDR3 consists of 14 residues. Per germline, CDR1 MDHEN and CDR2 SYDVKM. As processed by the authors: The authors estimated nucleated cell counts from reference gene primer amplification. Sequencing used immunoSEQ multiplex PCR; TCRdb keeps in-frame clones, though not all of them. The DNA gave D and trimming, while V, J and clone size come from that table. The table lists under 250,000 clones, 90% to 95% of them singletons.

This receptor was identified in a man aged 25-40 years with acute or convalescent COVID-19. Sequences were obtained from peripheral blood. The rearrangement links TRBV28 to TRBJ2-7; 10 bases match TRBD1. This CDR3 is CASSPGQGAYEQYF. In DNA, the CDR3 is TGTGCCAGCAGCCCAGGACAGGGGGCCTACGAGCAGTACTTC.